This T cell receptor (beta chain) was recovered during a study of T-cell reconstitution after alpha-beta-depleted transplantation in children. Study observations and caveats: Expanded graft clones, several hundred of them, were reportedly the source of alpha-beta T cells about two months after transplant. Surviving recipient T cells and thymic progenitors accounted for the high day-60 TCRbeta diversity observed in some patients. After one year, T-cell counts and TCRbeta diversity mostly came from new T cells.

During its preparation, the TCRbeta library received unique molecular identifiers. TCRdb redid the calling of the PCR reads with MiXCR, one entry per CDR3 protein. Of nearly 250,000 distinct CDR3 sequences in the sample, 7.5% to 9.5% were seen once. Germline trimming cut 4 bases from V and 6 bases from J; bases unmatched to any gene: 9. In germline, CDR1 is SGHTA, CDR2 FQGNSA. This CDR3 spans 15 amino acids. The sample holds many counts of this clonotype. Antigen unknown. The sample in question was PBMCs, mostly from graft donor cells, obtained 180 days after TCRalphabeta/CD19-depleted stem cell transplant. This chain joins TRBV7-2 and TRBJ2-3; 8 nucleotides line up with TRBD2. The receptor's source is a male patient younger than 18 who had a stem cell transplant for acute lymphoblastic leukemia, so the T cells may come from the graft donor. The CDR3 coding sequence is TGTGCCAGCAGCTACCGGGGGGGCCCCGCGGATACGCAGTATTTT. Encoded protein: CASSYRGGPADTQYF.